The 4 T cell receptor beta chains given below trace back to one sample, sequenced in a study. From the reads, TCRdb called clonotypes with MiXCR, one entry per CDR3 protein. The sample has about 1,800 distinct CDR3 sequences; around a quarter are singletons. The specimen was CD8+ T cells (not recorded whether cultured). The receptors come from a female donor.

The chain has TRBV12-3 or TRBV12-4 and TRBJ2-3; D call uncertain. Trimming removed 3 bases from V and 1 base from J, with 2 bases in between. This CDR3 is 12 amino acids long. CDR3 sequence (DNA): TGTGCCAGCAGTTTGGGCACAGATACGCAGTATTTT. Protein: CASSLGTDTQYF.

In regard to this clonotype: Its ends do not fully match the called genes, so a read error is possible. This chain uses TRBV19 with TRBJ2-1, with D perhaps matching TRBD2 (5 bases). The CDR3 spans 14 residues. Germline CDR1 and CDR2: LNHDA and SQIVND (reference sequence). CDR3 residues: CASSSGIVNNGQFF. The CDR3 DNA sequence: TGTGCCAGTAGCTCCGGGATAGTAAACAATGGGCAGTTCTTC.

Only a few counts were recorded for this clonotype. The V call is TRBV2, the J call TRBJ2-3; tentative D call: TRBD2 (6 bases). Trimming pared 1 base from V and 10 bases from J, leaving 18 bases between. This CDR3 region has 15 residues. Looked up from germline, CDR1 is SNHLY and CDR2 is FYNNEI. The CDR3: CASSEGGRVADAQYF. As DNA, the CDR3 is TGTGCCAGCAGTGAAGGGGGTAGGGTAGCGGATGCGCAGTATTTT.

This clonotype is judged medium-sized. V and J are TRBV28 and TRBJ2-3; the D gene is possibly TRBD1 (5 bases). The CDR3 loop spans 16 amino acids. The V gene lost 4 bases and the J gene lost 4 bases, with 18 bases spanning the gap. Germline V gives CDR1 MDHEN, CDR2 SYDVKM. This CDR3 is CASSSSDSPLADTQYF. In DNA, the CDR3 is TGTGCCAGCAGTTCATCCGACAGCCCGCTGGCAGATACGCAGTATTTT.